The sample holds a few counts of the clone carrying this T cell receptor beta chain. Its specificity is unknown. Sample-barcoded 5' priming and a J-beta primer mix drove a second PCR of about 6 to 12 cycles. A single record per CDR3 protein comes from TCRdb applying MiXCR to the 5' RACE reads. The sample has over 600,000 distinct CDR3 sequences, 20% to 25% seen once. The CDR3 totals 14 residues. Germline V gene lookup returns CDR1 MNHEY and CDR2 SVGAGI. Deletions cut 2 bases from V and 8 bases from J, with 12 bases between. This entry belongs to a study of blood T cells in healthy people across ages. On the study more broadly: Capture by template switching was about one barcoded beta molecule per two T cells. Study-level findings and limits: Donor CMV infection status was unknown, possibly confounding age-related changes in expanded clonotypes. Calculation of diversity from one million T cells yielded estimates considered to be underestimates.

The receptor was derived from a man aged 70 or older in good health. The chain uses TRBV6-5 and TRBJ1-4, with D tentatively TRBD1 (6 bases). Sequenced input: blood. DNA of the CDR3: TGTGCCAGCAGTTACGGGACAAAGGCCGAAAAACTGTTTTTT. As protein: CASSYGTKAEKLFF.